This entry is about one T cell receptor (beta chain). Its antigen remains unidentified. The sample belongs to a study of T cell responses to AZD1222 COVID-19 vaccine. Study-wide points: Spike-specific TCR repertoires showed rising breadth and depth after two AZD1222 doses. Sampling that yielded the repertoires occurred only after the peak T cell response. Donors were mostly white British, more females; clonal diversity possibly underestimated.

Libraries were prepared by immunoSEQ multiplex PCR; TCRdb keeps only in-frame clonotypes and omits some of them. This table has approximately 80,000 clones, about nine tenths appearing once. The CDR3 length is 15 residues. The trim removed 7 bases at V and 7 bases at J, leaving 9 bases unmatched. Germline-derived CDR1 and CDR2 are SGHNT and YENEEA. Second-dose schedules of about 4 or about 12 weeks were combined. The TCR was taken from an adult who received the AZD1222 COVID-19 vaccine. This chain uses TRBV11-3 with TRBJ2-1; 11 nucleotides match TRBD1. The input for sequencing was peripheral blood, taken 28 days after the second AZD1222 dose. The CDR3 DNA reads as TGTGCCAGCACCATGGGACAGGGGGAAGAAAATGAGCAGTTCTTC. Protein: CASTMGQGEENEQFF.